These 11 T cell receptor beta chains came from one sample sequenced in a study of beta chain features in type 1 diabetes. The antigens for these receptors are not known. The study's findings and limits: For Type 1 diabetes patients, all four CD4+ subsets carried TCRB CDR3s that were moderately but significantly shorter.

Every isolated RNA sample was fully reverse transcribed, so sequencing captured expressed TCRB transcripts. Assay: immunoSEQ multiplex PCR; the TCRdb copy retains only in-frame clones and omits some. The table includes 350,000 to 450,000 clones, roughly 12% detected once. The sequenced sample consisted of naive CD4+ T cells from blood. The receptors derive from a woman younger than 35 with type 1 diabetes.

Here the CDR3 reads CASSLDYGGHLQETQYF. In nucleotides, the CDR3 is TGTGCCAGCAGCTTAGACTATGGAGGTCACCTCCAAGAGACCCAGTACTTC. The chain employs TRBV7-9 and TRBJ2-5, with D possibly being TRBD2 (5 bases). V was shortened by 1 base and J by 1 base, with 16 bases between the two germline ends. From germline, CDR1 is SEHNR and CDR2 FQNEAQ (reference sequence). The CDR3 runs to 17 residues.

This clone was seen only a few times. The chain recombines TRBV29-1 with TRBJ2-3; perhaps TRBD1 as D (5 bases). The germline gives CDR1 SQVTM, CDR2 ANQGSEA. The CDR3 totals 11 residues. Trimming left V 3 bases short and J 8 bases short, with 9 bases between. CDR3 coding DNA: TGCAGCGTTGAGACAGCCGGTACGCAGTATTTT. Translated: CSVETAGTQYF.

This clone has only a few counts. The V gene is TRBV30, the J gene TRBJ1-3, with no clear D. CDR1 is GTSNPN, CDR2 SVGIG, per germline (reference sequence). Trimming took off 0 bases at V and 4 bases at J, with 13 bases between the two ends. This CDR3 has 15 amino acids. Written as DNA, the CDR3 is TGTGCCTGGAGTGTACTAGCGGGCACCGGAAACACCATATATTTT. It translates to CAWSVLAGTGNTIYF.

The chain links TRBV30 to TRBJ1-2; the D is unclear. Trimming pared 0 bases from V and 6 bases from J, leaving 11 bases between. CDR1 and CDR2 (germline): GTSNPN, SVGIG (reference sequence). The CDR3 runs to 13 residues. CDR3 loop: CAWSVGVPNGYTF. The DNA for the CDR3 is TGTGCCTGGAGTGTCGGGGTCCCAAATGGCTACACCTTC.

The V gene is TRBV5-6, the J gene TRBJ2-5, with D uncertain. Per the germline V gene, CDR1 is SGHDT and CDR2 is YYEEEE. With 0 bases removed from V and 0 bases from J, the gap between germline ends came to 9 bases. The CDR3 extends over 15 amino acids. The chain's CDR3 is CASSLGAVYQETQYF. In nucleotides, the CDR3 is TGTGCCAGCAGCTTGGGAGCTGTTTACCAAGAGACCCAGTACTTC.

The chain couples TRBV15 to TRBJ2-2; no definite D call. Germline CDR1 LNHNV, CDR2 YYDKDF (reference sequence). V lost 1 base and J lost 1, with 13 bases in between. The CDR3 is 17 residues long. The CDR3 nucleotides read TGTGCCACCAGCAGAGTTGGAGCTCCGGGGAACACCGGGGAGCTGTTTTTT. As protein: CATSRVGAPGNTGELFF.

V and J are TRBV7-2 and TRBJ2-3; 8 nucleotides align to TRBD1. Looked up from germline, CDR1 is SGHTA and CDR2 is FQGNSA. V trimming: 5 bases; J trimming: 2 bases; junction bases outside the gene matches: 3. The length of the CDR3 is 14 residues. The CDR3 DNA is TGTGCCAGCAGCGGACAGGGAACCACAGATACGCAGTATTTT. Its protein product is CASSGQGTTDTQYF. Looking up the rest from reference TRBV7-2 and TRBJ2-3 gives the full variable domain: GAGVSQSPSNKVTEKGKDVELRCDPISGHTALYWYRQSLGQGLEFLIYFQGNSAPDKSGLPSDRFSAERTGGSVSTLTIQRTQQEDSAVYLCASSGQGTTDTQYFGPGTRLTVL.

This clone was observed a handful of times. Additional DNA sequences in this sample encode the identical CDR3. The rearrangement uses TRBV20-1 and TRBJ2-5, with no clear D. This CDR3 is 10 amino acids long. V lost 6 bases, J lost 2 bases, and 4 bases lay in between. In germline, CDR1 is DFQATT, CDR2 SNEGSKA (reference sequence). DNA of the CDR3: TGCAGTGCCCTACAAGAGACCCAGTACTTC. Its protein product is CSALQETQYF.

This clone was seen only a few times. The chain joins TRBV30 to TRBJ1-5, with a possible D match to TRBD1 (6 bases). Germline V gene data show CDR1 as GTSNPN and CDR2 as SVGIG (reference sequence). V was shortened by 2 bases and J by 7 bases, with 9 bases between the two germline ends. There are 12 residues in the CDR3. The CDR3 protein is CAWSTGSQPQHF. The CDR3 DNA sequence: TGTGCCTGGAGTACAGGGTCCCAGCCCCAGCATTTT.

The chain links TRBV19 to TRBJ2-7; unclear D gene. Looked up from germline, CDR1 is LNHDA and CDR2 is SQIVND (reference sequence). The length of the CDR3 is 13 residues. Trimming pared 5 bases from V and 1 base from J, leaving 9 bases between. CDR3 sequence reads: CASSEAESYEQYF. The CDR3 bases are TGTGCCAGTAGTGAGGCCGAGTCCTACGAGCAGTACTTC.

This sequence joins TRBV5-6 and TRBJ1-2, with TRBD1 matching over 11 bases. This CDR3 comprises 16 residues. CDR1 is SGHDT, CDR2 YYEEEE, per germline. J was trimmed by 4 bases and V by 4 bases; bases with no gene match: 9. DNA for the CDR3: TGTGCCAGCAGCCGGGGAGAAGGGACAGGGGGCTATGGCTACACCTTC. Its translation is CASSRGEGTGGYGYTF.